What follows describes a single TCR beta chain. The sample is drawn from a study of blood T cell repertoires in COVID-19. About the research overall: COVID-19 samples collected from the United States, Italy and Spain covered acute and convalescent phases. From T cells, B-cell-depleted T cells, or PBMCs came the material, which was cDNA or gDNA.

CDR3 length: 15 residues. Germline CDR1 is MNHEY and CDR2 is SVGAGI. The ends were cut back, 2 bases at V and 7 bases at J, with 12 bases in the middle. Per the original methods: Reference gene primer amplification gave estimated nucleated cell counts. Sequencing was performed with immunoSEQ multiplex PCR; in TCRdb, only in-frame clones are kept and a portion is missing. V, J and clone size were drawn from that table, and D and trimming were deduced from the DNA. This table has roughly 300,000 clones, around 90% appearing once. This sequence was found in a man younger than 35 with active or convalescent COVID-19. The sample was peripheral blood. The chain links TRBV6-5 to TRBJ1-6; TRBD1 is a possible D gene (5 bases). CDR3 nucleotides: TGTGCCAGCAGTTACGGCGGTTGGGGCAATTCACCCCTCCACTTT. Its protein product is CASSYGGWGNSPLHF.